This paragraph reports one T cell receptor (beta chain). Its specificity is unknown. These data are taken from a study of T cells in Graves' hyperthyroidism and ophthalmopathy. Study findings and constraints: Ophthalmopathy was predicted by the model a median of roughly 6.7 months ahead of onset.

The investigators amplified TCR beta CDR3 regions from RNA transcripts. The study used the HTBI primer set for a first-round RT-PCR of the TCR CDR3. One entry per CDR3 protein results from TCRdb running MiXCR on the multiplex PCR reads. The data hold some 98,000 distinct CDR3 sequences, with around 37% observed a single time. Per the germline V gene, CDR1 is LNHNV and CDR2 is YYDKDF (reference sequence). The CDR3 spans 14 residues. Trimming cost V 0 bases and J 4 bases, with 9 bases left between them. Graves' hyperthyroidism showing no ophthalmopathy progression within 18 months was considered stable. Lactation, pregnancy, other autoimmune disease or uncontrolled infection excluded patients.

The TCR sequence derives from a woman aged 25 to 39 with Graves' hyperthyroidism. The J gene is TRBJ1-2, the V gene TRBV15, with no clear D. Sequencing was done on a sample of peripheral blood or thyroid tissue (not recorded which). As DNA, the CDR3 is TGTGCCACCAGCAGAGAGAGGGCAGTCTATGGCTACACCTTC. Protein sequence: CATSRERAVYGYTF.